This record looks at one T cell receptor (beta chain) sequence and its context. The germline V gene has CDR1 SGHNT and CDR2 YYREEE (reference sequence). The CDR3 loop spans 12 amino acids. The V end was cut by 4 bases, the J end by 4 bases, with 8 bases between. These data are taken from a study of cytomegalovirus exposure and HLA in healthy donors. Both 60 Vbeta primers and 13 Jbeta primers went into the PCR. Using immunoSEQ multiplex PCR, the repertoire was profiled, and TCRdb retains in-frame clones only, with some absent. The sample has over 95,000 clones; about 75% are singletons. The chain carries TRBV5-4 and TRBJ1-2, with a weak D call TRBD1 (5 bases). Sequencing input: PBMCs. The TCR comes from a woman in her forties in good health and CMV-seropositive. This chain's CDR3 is CASSLGLYGYTF. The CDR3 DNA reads TGTGCCAGCAGCCTGGGACTCTATGGCTACACCTTC.